This TCR beta chain derives from a study of PD-1 blockade in classical Hodgkin lymphoma. Study observations and caveats: CD8+ TCR diversity did not rise significantly by C4D1, unlike CD4+.

Assay: immunoSEQ multiplex PCR; the TCRdb copy retains only in-frame clones and omits some. This table holds about 20,000 clones, over 70% found once. Per the germline V gene, CDR1 is SGHDT and CDR2 is YYEEEE. The CDR3 totals 15 residues. The germline V and J ends were trimmed by 4 bases and 4 bases, with 14 bases remaining between them. About this clone: The antigen remains undetermined.

No patient escaped relapse after autologous stem cell transplantation, and brentuximab vedotin exposure varied. The J gene is TRBJ1-4, the V gene TRBV5-6, with D uncertain. The sequence came from a human donor with classical Hodgkin lymphoma. This sample comprised peripheral blood mononuclear cells (PBMCs), obtained before the second cycle of nivolumab. The CDR3 is CASSLPDGSNEKLFF. CDR3 nucleotide sequence: TGTGCCAGCAGCCTGCCTGACGGGAGTAATGAAAAACTGTTTTTT. The variable domain in full, with the rest retrieved from reference TRBV5-6 and TRBJ1-4, is DAGVTQSPTHLIKTRGQQVTLRCSPKSGHDTVSWYQQALGQGPQFIFQYYEEEERQRGNFPDRFSGHQFPNYSSELNVNALLLGDSALYLCASSLPDGSNEKLFFGSGTQLSVL.